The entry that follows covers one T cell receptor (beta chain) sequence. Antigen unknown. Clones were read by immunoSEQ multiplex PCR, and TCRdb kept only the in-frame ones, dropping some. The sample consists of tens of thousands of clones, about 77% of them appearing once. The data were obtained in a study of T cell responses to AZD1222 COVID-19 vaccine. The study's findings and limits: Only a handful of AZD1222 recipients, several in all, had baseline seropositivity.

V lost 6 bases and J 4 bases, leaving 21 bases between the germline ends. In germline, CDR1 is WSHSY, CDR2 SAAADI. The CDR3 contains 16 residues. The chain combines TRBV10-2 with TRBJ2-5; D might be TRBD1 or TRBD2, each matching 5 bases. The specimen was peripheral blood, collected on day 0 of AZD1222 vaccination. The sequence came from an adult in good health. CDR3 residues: CASRGPGTGARETQYF. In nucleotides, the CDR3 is TGCGCCAGCAGAGGCCCGGGGACCGGCGCAAGAGAGACCCAGTACTTC.